The clone carrying this TCR beta chain appeared a few times. Antigen specificity is unknown. The sample originates from a study of beta chain features in type 1 diabetes. Sequenced material consisted of expressed TCRB transcripts (all of the isolated RNA was reverse transcribed). This table comes from immunoSEQ multiplex PCR, and its TCRdb copy is limited to in-frame clones, with some not included. The top ten clones hold approximately 1.3% of a sample with 130,000 to 150,000 clones, 10% to 15% of them seen once. The study's findings and limits: Naive, central memory and Treg TCRB repertoires appeared more alike in patients than in healthy donors. The study found moderately but significantly shorter TCRB CDR3s in all four CD4+ subsets of Type 1 diabetes patients.

The germline V and J ends were trimmed by 1 base and 8 bases, with 8 bases remaining between them. The CDR3 spans 13 residues. Germline V CDR1 and CDR2: PRHDT, FYEKMQ (reference sequence). Central memory, naive, regulatory and stem cell-like memory CD4+ cells were sorted by CD45RO/CCR7/CD25/CD127/CD95/CD27. Over 95% purity was reached by all sorted populations. The source is a man aged 18-30 years with type 1 diabetes. Material: central memory CD4+ T cells from blood. V is TRBV13 and J is TRBJ2-2; D is unclear. In DNA, the CDR3 is TGTGCCAGCAGCTTAGCGTCTTGGGGGGAGCTGTTTTTT. It codes for CASSLASWGELFF. The full variable domain, in which reference TRBV13 and TRBJ2-2 provide the parts outside the CDR3, is AAGVIQSPRHLIKEKRETATLKCYPIPRHDTVYWYQQGPGQDPQFLISFYEKMQSDKGSIPDRFSAQQFSDYHSELNMSSLELGDSALYFCASSLASWGELFFGEGSRLTVL.